The rows below give T cell receptor beta chains drawn from one sample of a study of identical twins. TCRdb called the 5' RACE reads again in MiXCR, with one record for every CDR3 protein. The sample yields 500,000 to 700,000 distinct CDR3 sequences, around 7.5% seen once. In addition, the sample was reused for a study of yellow fever vaccine responses in identical twins.

Sequenced material: PBMCs. The receptors come from a woman under 30 in good health. Both conserved end residues are part of each CDR3. The D gene is left open where the match is weak. The size of a clone is reported for some rows only, either as once, few or many, or as a class for expanded clones.

d_call | j_call | clone_size | v_call | cdr3_aa | cdr3_nt
. | TRBJ2-7 | few | TRBV7-6 | CASSLEAEGREQYF | TGTGCCAGCAGCTTAGAAGCGGAGGGACGAGAGCAGTACTTC
. | TRBJ2-6 | . | TRBV3-1 | CASSQGRQGRIVANVLTF | TGTGCCAGCAGCCAAGGCCGTCAGGGGAGGATCGTAGCCAACGTCCTGACTTTC
. | TRBJ2-7 | few | TRBV27 | CASSRGRTYEQYF | TGTGCTAGCAGTCGGGGCAGGACCTACGAGCAGTACTTC
. | TRBJ2-5 | many | TRBV6-5 | CASSYSSLASETQYF | TGTGCCAGCAGTTACTCGAGTCTAGCCTCAGAGACCCAGTACTTC
. | TRBJ2-3 | . | TRBV4-1 | CASSQPAGTSTDTQYF | TGCGCCAGCAGCCAACCCGCGGGCACTAGCACAGATACGCAGTATTTT
TRBD2 | TRBJ2-1 | few | TRBV20-1 | CSARGTSLVIEQFF | TGCAGTGCTAGAGGGACTAGCTTAGTGATTGAGCAGTTCTTC
TRBD1 | TRBJ2-5 | . | TRBV9 | CASSGGTGWETQYF | TGTGCCAGCAGCGGAGGGACAGGGTGGGAGACCCAGTACTTC
. | TRBJ2-7 | many | TRBV7-9 | CASRAGQSYEQYF | TGTGCCAGCAGAGCCGGACAGTCCTACGAGCAGTACTTC
. | TRBJ1-6 | few | TRBV7-9 | CASSSFPADSPQSPLHF | TGTGCCAGCAGCTCCTTTCCCGCTGACAGCCCCCAGTCACCCCTCCACTTT
. | TRBJ2-5 | few | TRBV12-3/TRBV12-4 | CASSPQGGKHQETQYF | TGTGCCAGCAGTCCCCAGGGTGGGAAGCACCAAGAGACCCAGTACTTC
. | TRBJ2-1 | few | TRBV4-2 | CASSYRLVFGEQFF | TGTGCCAGCAGCTACCGACTAGTCTTCGGTGAGCAGTTCTTC
. | TRBJ1-1 | many | TRBV5-1 | CASSLDAYMNTEVFF | TGCGCCAGCAGCTTGGACGCCTATATGAACACTGAAGTTTTCTTT
. | TRBJ2-1 | few | TRBV2 | CASRGSGTLIIYNEQFF | TGTGCCAGCAGAGGTTCCGGGACCCTAATAATTTACAATGAGCAGTTCTTC
TRBD1 | TRBJ1-2 | few | TRBV11-1 | CASSLDNHRDRGSNYGYTF | TGTGCCAGCAGCTTAGACAACCACCGGGACAGGGGAAGTAACTATGGCTACACCTTC
TRBD2 | TRBJ2-7 | . | TRBV4-2 | CASSHTRGTSGSFGGYEQYF | TGTGCCAGCAGCCATACCCGGGGGACTAGCGGGAGTTTCGGAGGCTACGAGCAGTACTTC
. | TRBJ1-5 | many | TRBV10-1 | CASSDGVNQPQHF | TGCGCCAGCAGTGACGGAGTAAATCAGCCCCAGCATTTT
. | TRBJ2-1 | . | TRBV20-1 | CSAHRDTVVYNEQFF | TGCAGTGCGCACCGGGACACGGTCGTATACAATGAGCAGTTCTTC
TRBD2 | TRBJ2-3 | many | TRBV3-1 | CASSPWAGVLSTSTDTQYF | TGTGCCAGCAGCCCCTGGGCGGGGGTTCTTTCTACTAGCACAGATACGCAGTATTTT
. | TRBJ1-6 | few | TRBV15 | CATSRDYPEESPLHF | TGTGCCACCAGCAGAGATTACCCGGAGGAGTCACCCCTCCACTTT
TRBD2 | TRBJ2-1 | few | TRBV4-1 | CASSPGLAVSYNEQFF | TGCGCCAGCAGCCCTGGACTAGCGGTCTCCTACAATGAGCAGTTCTTC
. | TRBJ2-1 | . | TRBV25-1 | CASSRGHQQFF | TGTGCCAGCAGTAGAGGACACCAGCAGTTCTTC
TRBD2 | TRBJ2-7 | . | TRBV14 | CASSQLAGVGEQYF | TGTGCCAGCAGCCAACTAGCGGGAGTCGGGGAGCAGTACTTC
TRBD2 | TRBJ2-3 | . | TRBV3-1 | CASSQERLAQGDTQYF | TGTGCCAGCAGCCAAGAAAGACTAGCCCAGGGAGATACGCAGTATTTT
. | TRBJ2-5 | few | TRBV12-3/TRBV12-4 | CASSYREGMQETQYF | TGTGCCAGCAGCTACAGGGAGGGCATGCAAGAGACCCAGTACTTC
TRBD1 | TRBJ1-4 | few | TRBV20-1 | CSASDNRDSLILEKLFF | TGCAGTGCTAGTGATAACCGGGACAGCCTAATCTTAGAAAAACTGTTTTTT
. | TRBJ1-6 | . | TRBV14 | CASSQTRAPDSPLHF | TGTGCCAGCAGCCAGACCCGGGCACCGGATTCACCCCTCCACTTT
TRBD2 | TRBJ2-1 | . | TRBV11-1 | CASSLRSFRGAGDENNEQFF | TGTGCCAGCAGCTTACGTAGTTTTAGGGGAGCGGGAGATGAAAACAATGAGCAGTTCTTC
. | TRBJ2-7 | many | TRBV20-1 | CSANDPSYEQYF | TGCAGTGCTAATGACCCGTCCTACGAGCAGTACTTC
TRBD2 | TRBJ2-1 | many | TRBV7-7 | CASSLGLAGQNEQFF | TGTGCCAGCAGCCTAGGACTAGCGGGACAGAATGAGCAGTTCTTC
TRBD1 | TRBJ1-2 | . | TRBV28 | CASSPFTGAANYGYTF | TGTGCCAGCAGTCCATTCACAGGGGCGGCTAACTATGGCTACACCTTC
. | TRBJ1-2 | few | TRBV5-1 | CASSLESVYGYTF | TGCGCCAGCAGCTTGGAGTCAGTCTATGGCTACACCTTC
. | TRBJ2-1 | many | TRBV6-1 | CASRTDGSLGNEQFF | TGTGCCAGCAGGACGGACGGATCCCTCGGCAATGAGCAGTTCTTC
. | TRBJ2-5 | few | TRBV15 | CATSRAPGNLQETQYF | TGTGCCACCAGCAGAGCCCCAGGGAACCTCCAAGAGACCCAGTACTTC
. | TRBJ1-1 | many | TRBV6-1 | CASRSPRWSTEAFF | TGTGCCAGCAGATCCCCCAGGTGGAGCACTGAAGCTTTCTTT
. | TRBJ1-4 | few | TRBV2 | CASSEDRIGAEKLFF | TGTGCCAGCAGTGAGGACCGAATAGGAGCAGAAAAACTGTTTTTT
. | TRBJ2-3 | . | TRBV11-1 | CASSLFSETGIQIDTQYF | TGTGCCAGCAGCTTATTTTCGGAGACCGGGATACAGATAGATACGCAGTATTTT
. | TRBJ2-4 | few | TRBV20-1 | CSARDYRGMSENIQYF | TGCAGTGCTAGAGATTATAGGGGAATGAGTGAAAACATTCAGTACTTC
TRBD1 | TRBJ1-3 | many | TRBV11-2 | CASSFQGANTIYF | TGTGCCAGCAGCTTTCAGGGGGCAAACACCATATATTTT
. | TRBJ2-5 | . | TRBV7-9 | CASSVGWGKETQYF | TGTGCCAGCAGCGTCGGTTGGGGGAAAGAGACCCAGTACTTC
. | TRBJ2-1 | many | TRBV29-1 | CSVEGGSSYNEQFF | TGCAGCGTTGAAGGAGGGAGCTCCTACAATGAGCAGTTCTTC
. | TRBJ1-1 | . | TRBV18 | CASSPQQMNTEAFF | TGTGCCAGCTCACCACAGCAGATGAACACTGAAGCTTTCTTT
. | TRBJ1-1 | many | TRBV6-1 | CASSRTANTEAFF | TGTGCCAGCAGTCGGACAGCGAACACTGAAGCTTTCTTT
TRBD1 | TRBJ1-2 | few | TRBV11-2 | CASSRVYGGTVDYGYTF | TGTGCCAGCAGCCGTGTATATGGGGGGACAGTCGACTATGGCTACACCTTC
. | TRBJ1-1 | few | TRBV12-3/TRBV12-4 | CASSLVRQNTEAFF | TGTGCCAGCAGTTTAGTCCGGCAGAACACTGAAGCTTTCTTT
. | TRBJ2-5 | . | TRBV29-1 | CSVEGSQETQYF | TGCAGCGTTGAAGGCAGCCAAGAGACCCAGTACTTC
TRBD2 | TRBJ2-1 | few | TRBV28 | CASKAPGLAGPYNEQFF | TGTGCCAGCAAAGCTCCGGGACTAGCGGGGCCATACAATGAGCAGTTCTTC
TRBD2 | TRBJ2-3 | . | TRBV20-1 | CSASSTGTTSTDTQYF | TGCAGTGCTAGTTCAACCGGGACTACAAGCACAGATACGCAGTATTTT
. | TRBJ2-1 | . | TRBV5-1 | CASSLIGGGQEEQFF | TGCGCCAGCAGCTTGATCGGAGGTGGCCAAGAGGAGCAGTTCTTC
. | TRBJ1-2 | few | TRBV14 | CASSQADSYRGYTF | TGTGCCAGCAGCCAAGCTGACTCCTACAGAGGCTACACCTTC
. | TRBJ2-1 | few | TRBV14 | CASSQDGGYRRAGEQFF | TGTGCCAGCAGCCAAGACGGGGGATACCGGAGGGCGGGTGAGCAGTTCTTC
TRBD2 | TRBJ2-1 | . | TRBV29-1 | CSGTGGAEQFF | TGCAGCGGCACGGGGGGTGCCGAGCAGTTCTTC
. | TRBJ1-2 | . | TRBV20-1 | CSAPAGAHGYTF | TGCAGTGCTCCTGCCGGGGCGCATGGCTACACCTTC
. | TRBJ1-1 | few | TRBV6-5 | CASSSPHSGTEAFF | TGTGCCAGCAGTTCCCCCCACAGCGGCACTGAAGCTTTCTTT
TRBD2 | TRBJ2-2 | . | TRBV7-8 | CASSPGGPGLAGFGELFF | TGTGCCAGCAGCCCTGGGGGGCCGGGACTAGCGGGATTCGGGGAGCTGTTTTTT
TRBD2 | TRBJ2-1 | . | TRBV4-1 | CASSQGLGLAGGNEQFF | TGCGCCAGCAGCCAAGGCTTAGGACTAGCGGGAGGGAATGAGCAGTTCTTC
TRBD2 | TRBJ2-5 | many | TRBV5-1 | CASSLTSGDPPGTQYF | TGCGCCAGCAGCTTGACTAGCGGGGATCCACCAGGGACCCAGTACTTC